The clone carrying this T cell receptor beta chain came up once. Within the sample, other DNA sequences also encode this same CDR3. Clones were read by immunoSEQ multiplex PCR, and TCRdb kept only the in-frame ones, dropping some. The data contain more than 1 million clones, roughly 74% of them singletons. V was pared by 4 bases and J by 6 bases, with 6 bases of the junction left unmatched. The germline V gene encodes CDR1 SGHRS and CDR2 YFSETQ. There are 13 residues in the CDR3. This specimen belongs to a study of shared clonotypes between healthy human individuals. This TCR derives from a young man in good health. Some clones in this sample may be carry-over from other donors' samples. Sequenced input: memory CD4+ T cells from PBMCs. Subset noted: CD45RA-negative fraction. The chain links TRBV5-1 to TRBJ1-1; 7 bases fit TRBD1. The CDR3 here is CASSPQQGSEAFF. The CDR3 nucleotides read TGCGCCAGCAGCCCGCAACAGGGGTCTGAAGCTTTCTTT.